Shown below are 18 T cell receptor beta chains from a single sample sequenced in a study of response to subunit inactivated influenza vaccine. TCRdb processed the RT-PCR reads anew with MiXCR; each CDR3 protein has one entry. There are approximately 300,000 distinct CDR3 sequences in the sample; roughly 22% occur only once, and 10% lies in the top ten. This material consisted of PBMCs from blood, taken about 20 months after vaccination. These receptors came from a man aged 50 to 69 who received an inactivated influenza vaccine.

This rearrangement joins TRBV7-2 to TRBJ2-1, with TRBD2 identical over 9 bases. This CDR3 is built from 14 residues. CDR1 and CDR2 (germline): SGHTA, FQGNSA. J was trimmed by 9 bases and V by 1 base; bases with no gene match: 4. In nucleotides, the CDR3 is TGTGCCAGCAGCTTAGTTAGCGGGAGCCCTGAGCAGTTCTTC. Its protein product is CASSLVSGSPEQFF.

This clonotype was recorded many times. The rearrangement joins TRBV3-1 to TRBJ1-2, with 7 bases fitting TRBD1. V was pared by 4 bases and J by 6 bases, with 11 bases of the junction left unmatched. Germline CDR1 is LGHDT and CDR2 is YNNKEL (reference sequence). The CDR3 is 15 amino acids. The CDR3 sequence: CASSRDITGADGYTF. As DNA, the CDR3 is TGTGCCAGCAGCCGAGACATCACAGGGGCGGATGGCTACACCTTC.

This clonotype was counted between two and nine times. The rearrangement links TRBV20-1 to TRBJ2-3; 13 nucleotides match TRBD2. CDR3 length equals 18 residues. J lost 0 bases, V lost 0 bases, and 6 bases had no gene match. Germline CDR1 and CDR2: DFQATT and SNEGSKA (reference sequence). For the CDR3, the DNA is TGCAGTGCTAGAGATATACTAGCGGGAGGGAAGAGCACAGATACGCAGTATTTT. This translates into CSARDILAGGKSTDTQYF.

This clonotype was found a few times. The chain is built from TRBV21-1 and TRBJ1-3. TRBV21-1 counts as a pseudogene. This CDR3 spans 22 amino acids. The CDR3 protein is CASSKEHEEDGRSFSSGNTIYF. The CDR3, as DNA: TGTGCCAGCAGCAAAGAGCATGAAGAGGACGGCCGTTCCTTTAGCTCTGGAAACACCATATATTTT.

This clonotype showed up many times. V is TRBV27 and J is TRBJ2-3; no definite D call. Germline V lookup: CDR1 MNHEY, CDR2 SMNVEV (reference sequence). The CDR3 is 13 residues long. Trimming shortened V by 5 bases and J by 4 bases, and 10 bases separated the two germline ends. CDR3 in DNA: TGTGCCAGCAGTAGTTCGCTGGCAGATACGCAGTATTTT. Encoded protein: CASSSSLADTQYF.

This clonotype was seen only a few times. The chain has TRBV20-1 and TRBJ1-1; D remains unclear. The V gene's germline CDR1 is DFQATT and CDR2 SNEGSKA (reference sequence). The CDR3 spans 12 residues. With 4 bases removed from V and 3 bases from J, the gap between germline ends came to 9 bases. The CDR3 is CSANPTYTEAFF. CDR3 in DNA: TGCAGTGCTAATCCTACGTACACTGAAGCTTTCTTT.

This clonotype came up many times. The gene calls are TRBV7-2 and TRBJ1-2; D call uncertain. Trimming stripped 4 bases from V and 0 bases from J, with 15 bases between. The CDR3 extends over 16 amino acids. CDR1 is SGHTA and CDR2 is FQGNSA in the germline V gene. Here the CDR3 reads CASSSQAGPTNYGYTF. CDR3 DNA sequence: TGTGCCAGCAGCTCCCAAGCTGGACCCACTAACTATGGCTACACCTTC.

V gene TRBV20-1 combines with J gene TRBJ1-5; the D is unclear. Germline assignment: CDR1 DFQATT and CDR2 SNEGSKA (reference sequence). The germline V and J ends were trimmed by 3 bases and 0 bases, with 9 bases remaining between them. CDR3 length: 14 amino acids. DNA of the CDR3: TGCAGTGCTAGTGGCCAGAATAGCAATCAGCCCCAGCATTTT. The encoded protein is CSASGQNSNQPQHF.

This clonotype was seen many times. The V and J genes are TRBV29-1 and TRBJ1-5; tentatively, D is TRBD1 (6 bases). The V gene's germline CDR1 is SQVTM and CDR2 ANQGSEA. Trimming took off 3 bases at V and 1 base at J, with 10 bases between the two ends. The CDR3 has 14 amino acids. DNA of the CDR3: TGCAGCGTTGAGGGGACAAGCAGCAATCAGCCCCAGCATTTT. It is translated as CSVEGTSSNQPQHF.

The rearrangement joins TRBV15 to TRBJ2-1, with TRBD2 matching 12 bases. The junction had 9 bases not matched to a gene; V was cut back by 4 bases and J by 5 bases. Germline-derived CDR1 and CDR2 are LNHNV and YYDKDF (reference sequence). This CDR3 has 17 residues. The CDR3 DNA reads as TGTGCCACCAGCACAACTAGCGGGAGGCCATACCACAATGAGCAGTTCTTC. It translates to CATSTTSGRPYHNEQFF.

This clonotype appeared a few times. The rearrangement uses TRBV4-2 and TRBJ2-2, with TRBD1 matching 10 bases. This CDR3 region has 15 residues. After removal of 3 bases from V and 9 bases from J, the junction contained 7 bases not matched to a gene. The germline gives CDR1 LGHNA, CDR2 YNFKEQ. For the CDR3, the DNA is TGTGCCAGCAGCCAGGAAGGGACAGGGGCCCGGGAGCTGTTTTTT. Protein: CASSQEGTGARELFF.

The gene calls are TRBV6-2 or TRBV6-3 and TRBJ2-2; D remains unclear. V lost 8 bases to trimming and J lost 6 bases, with 10 bases between them. This CDR3 comprises 12 residues. Looked up from germline, CDR1 is MNHEY and CDR2 is SVGEGT. CDR3 amino acids: CASGREAGELFF. The CDR3 region has the DNA TGTGCCAGCGGTCGAGAGGCCGGGGAGCTGTTTTTT.

The V and J genes are TRBV3-1 and TRBJ1-6; D is unresolved. V dropped 0 bases and J dropped 9 bases, with 21 bases sitting between them. CDR3 length: 18 amino acids. Germline values: CDR1 LGHDT, CDR2 YNNKEL (reference sequence). The CDR3 coding sequence is TGTGCCAGCAGCCAAGAGGTCGTCACGGCAAAGGGCCCTTCACCCCTCCACTTT. This gives the protein CASSQEVVTAKGPSPLHF.

J is TRBJ2-1 and V is TRBV6-1; 16 bases fit TRBD2. V gave up 5 bases and J gave up 9 bases; unmatched junction bases: 7. The CDR3 is 16 amino acids. Germline assignment: CDR1 MNHNS and CDR2 SASEGT. This CDR3 reads CASSTLGTSGRVEQFF. CDR3 sequence (DNA): TGTGCCAGCAGTACCCTCGGGACTAGCGGGAGGGTTGAGCAGTTCTTC.

The CDR3 is CSARGLNGPSSYNEQFF. In nucleotides, the CDR3 is TGCAGTGCTAGAGGCCTCAACGGACCCAGCTCCTACAATGAGCAGTTCTTC. The chain combines TRBV20-1 with TRBJ2-1; no clear D. The germline V and J ends were trimmed by 1 base and 0 bases, with 16 bases remaining between them. In germline, CDR1 is DFQATT, CDR2 SNEGSKA (reference sequence). This CDR3 contains 17 residues.

This chain connects TRBV5-1 to TRBJ2-7; 7 bases map to TRBD1. Germline assignment: CDR1 SGHRS and CDR2 YFSETQ. This CDR3 comprises 14 residues. Germline trimming cut 6 bases from V and 1 base from J; bases unmatched to any gene: 7. This CDR3 is CASTVGDRSYEQYF. The CDR3 region has the DNA TGCGCCAGCACCGTGGGGGACAGATCCTACGAGCAGTACTTC.

The chain joins TRBV14 to TRBJ2-5, with 8 nucleotides matching TRBD1. Trimming removed 3 bases from V and 7 bases from J; junction bases left unmatched: 7. Looked up from germline, CDR1 is SGHDN and CDR2 is FVKESK. This CDR3 has 14 residues. CDR3: CASSQDRAVGTQYF. CDR3 bases: TGTGCCAGCAGCCAGGACAGGGCGGTGGGGACCCAGTACTTC.

This clonotype showed up many times. The chain uses TRBV11-1 and TRBJ1-4; TRBD1 might be the D (5 bases). The CDR3 length is 13 residues. Germline V gene lookup returns CDR1 SGHAT and CDR2 FQDESV (reference sequence). V lost 8 bases and J lost 4, with 11 bases in between. CDR3 loop: CASSEGINEKLFF. The CDR3 DNA sequence: TGTGCCAGCTCGGAGGGGATTAATGAAAAACTGTTTTTT.